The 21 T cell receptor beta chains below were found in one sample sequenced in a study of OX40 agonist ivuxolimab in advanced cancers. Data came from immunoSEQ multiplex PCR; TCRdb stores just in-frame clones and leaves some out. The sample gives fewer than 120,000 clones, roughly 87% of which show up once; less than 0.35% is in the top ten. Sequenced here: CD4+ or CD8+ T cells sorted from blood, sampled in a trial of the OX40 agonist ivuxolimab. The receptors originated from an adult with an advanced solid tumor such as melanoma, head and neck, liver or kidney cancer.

CDR3 nucleotides: TGCGCCAGCAGCTTGGGGACTAGCGGATACAATGAGCAGTTCTTC. Its translation: CASSLGTSGYNEQFF. V gene TRBV5-1 combines with J gene TRBJ2-1; TRBD2 matches 10 bases. The V segment lost 0 bases and the J segment 4 bases; nucleotides outside the gene matches: 1. Germline-derived CDR1 and CDR2 are SGHRS and YFSETQ. The CDR3 runs to 15 residues. Drawing the rest from reference TRBV5-1 and TRBJ2-1, the complete variable domain is KAGVTQTPRYLIKTRGQQVTLSCSPISGHRSVSWYQQTPGQGLQFLFEYFSETQRNKGNFPGRFSGRQFSNSRSEMNVSTLELGDSALYLCASSLGTSGYNEQFFGPGTRLTVL.

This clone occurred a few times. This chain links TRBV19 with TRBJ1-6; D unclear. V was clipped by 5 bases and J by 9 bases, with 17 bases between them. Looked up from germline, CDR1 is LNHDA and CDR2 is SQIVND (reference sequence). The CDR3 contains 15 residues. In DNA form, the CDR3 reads TGTGCCAGTAGTCCACCGAGGCAGGTGACTTCACCCCTCCACTTT. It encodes CASSPPRQVTSPLHF.

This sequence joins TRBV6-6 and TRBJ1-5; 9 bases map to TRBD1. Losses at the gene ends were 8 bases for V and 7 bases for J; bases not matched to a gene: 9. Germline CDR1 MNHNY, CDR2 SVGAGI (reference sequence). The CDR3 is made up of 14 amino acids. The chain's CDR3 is CASRGDRVNQPQHF. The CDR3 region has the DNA TGTGCCAGCCGAGGGGACAGGGTTAACCAGCCCCAGCATTTT.

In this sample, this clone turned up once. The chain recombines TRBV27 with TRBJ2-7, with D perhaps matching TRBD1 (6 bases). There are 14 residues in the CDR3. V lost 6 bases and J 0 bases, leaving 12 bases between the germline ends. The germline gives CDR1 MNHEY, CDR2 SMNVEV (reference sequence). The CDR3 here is CASRFRDNSYEQYF. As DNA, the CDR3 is TGTGCCAGCAGGTTCCGGGACAACTCCTACGAGCAGTACTTC.

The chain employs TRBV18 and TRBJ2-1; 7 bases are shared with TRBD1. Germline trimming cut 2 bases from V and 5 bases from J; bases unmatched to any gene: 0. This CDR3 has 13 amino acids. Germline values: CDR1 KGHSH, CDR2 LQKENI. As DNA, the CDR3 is TGTGCCAGCTCACCAACAGGGGACAATGAGCAGTTCTTC. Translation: CASSPTGDNEQFF. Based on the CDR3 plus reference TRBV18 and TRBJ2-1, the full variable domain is NAGVMQNPRHLVRRRGQEARLRCSPMKGHSHVYWYRQLPEEGLKFMVYLQKENIIDESGMPKERFSAEFPKEGPSILRIQQVVRGDSAAYFCASSPTGDNEQFFGPGTRLTVL.

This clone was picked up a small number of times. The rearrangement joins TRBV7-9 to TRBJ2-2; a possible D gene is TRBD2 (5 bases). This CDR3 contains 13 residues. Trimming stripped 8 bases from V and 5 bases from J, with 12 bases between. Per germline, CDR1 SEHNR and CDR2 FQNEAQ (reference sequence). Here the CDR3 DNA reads TGTGCCAGCGGTGGGTCGGGAACCGGGGAGCTGTTTTTT. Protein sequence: CASGGSGTGELFF.

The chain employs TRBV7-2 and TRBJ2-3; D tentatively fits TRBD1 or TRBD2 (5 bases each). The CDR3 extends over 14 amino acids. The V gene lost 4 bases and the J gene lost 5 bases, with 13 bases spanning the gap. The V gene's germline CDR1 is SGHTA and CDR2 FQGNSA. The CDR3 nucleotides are TGTGCCAGCAGCTCATACGAGGGGAGAGATACGCAGTATTTT. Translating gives CASSSYEGRDTQYF.

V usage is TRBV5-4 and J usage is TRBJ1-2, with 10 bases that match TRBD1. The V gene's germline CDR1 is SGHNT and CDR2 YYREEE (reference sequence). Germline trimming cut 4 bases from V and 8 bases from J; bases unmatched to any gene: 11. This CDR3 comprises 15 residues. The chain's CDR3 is CASSPKTGGVRGYTF. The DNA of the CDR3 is TGTGCCAGCAGCCCAAAGACAGGGGGCGTGAGAGGCTACACCTTC. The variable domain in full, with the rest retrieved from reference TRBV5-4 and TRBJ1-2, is ETGVTQSPTHLIKTRGQQVTLRCSSQSGHNTVSWYQQALGQGPQFIFQYYREEENGRGNFPPRFSGLQFPNYSSELNVNALELDDSALYLCASSPKTGGVRGYTFGSGTRLTVV.

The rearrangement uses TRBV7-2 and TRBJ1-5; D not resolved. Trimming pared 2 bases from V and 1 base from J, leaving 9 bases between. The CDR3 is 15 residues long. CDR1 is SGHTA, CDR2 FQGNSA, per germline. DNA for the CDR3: TGTGCCAGCAGCTTACGGGTGGTGAGCAATCAGCCCCAGCATTTT. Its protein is CASSLRVVSNQPQHF.

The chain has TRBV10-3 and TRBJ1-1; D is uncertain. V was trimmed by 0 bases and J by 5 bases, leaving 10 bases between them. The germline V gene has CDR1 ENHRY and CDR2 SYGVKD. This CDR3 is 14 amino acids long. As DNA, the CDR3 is TGTGCCATCAGTGAGTCTCGAACGGAGACTGAAGCTTTCTTT. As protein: CAISESRTETEAFF.

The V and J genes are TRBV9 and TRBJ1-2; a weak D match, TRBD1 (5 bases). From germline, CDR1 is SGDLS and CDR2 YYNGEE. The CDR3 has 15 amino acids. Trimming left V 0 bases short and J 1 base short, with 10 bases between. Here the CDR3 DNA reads TGTGCCAGCAGCGTAGGAGGGGCCCATAACTATGGCTACACCTTC. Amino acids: CASSVGGAHNYGYTF.

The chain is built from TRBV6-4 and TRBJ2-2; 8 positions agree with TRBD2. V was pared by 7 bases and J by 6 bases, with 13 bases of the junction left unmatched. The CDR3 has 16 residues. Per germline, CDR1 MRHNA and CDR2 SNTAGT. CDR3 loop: CASKARGAGEPGELFF. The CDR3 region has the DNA TGTGCCAGCAAGGCAAGGGGAGCGGGAGAACCCGGGGAGCTGTTTTTT.

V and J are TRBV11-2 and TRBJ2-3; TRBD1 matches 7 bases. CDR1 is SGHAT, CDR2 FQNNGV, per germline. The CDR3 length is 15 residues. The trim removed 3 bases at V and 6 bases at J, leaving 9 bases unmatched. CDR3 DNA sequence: TGTGCCAGCAGCTTCAACAGGGGCCGGTGGGATACGCAGTATTTT. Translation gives CASSFNRGRWDTQYF.

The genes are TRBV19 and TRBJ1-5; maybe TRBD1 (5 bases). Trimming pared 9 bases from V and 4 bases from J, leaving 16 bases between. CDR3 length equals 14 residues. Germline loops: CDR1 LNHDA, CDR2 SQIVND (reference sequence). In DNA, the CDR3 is TGTGCCAGCGGGGGTGAACGAGGTAATCAGCCCCAGCATTTT. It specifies CASGGERGNQPQHF. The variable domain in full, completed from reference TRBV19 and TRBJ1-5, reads DGGITQSPKYLFRKEGQNVTLSCEQNLNHDAMYWYRQDPGQGLRLIYYSQIVNDFQKGDIAEGYSVSREKKESFPLTVTSAQKNPTAFYLCASGGERGNQPQHFGDGTRLSIL.

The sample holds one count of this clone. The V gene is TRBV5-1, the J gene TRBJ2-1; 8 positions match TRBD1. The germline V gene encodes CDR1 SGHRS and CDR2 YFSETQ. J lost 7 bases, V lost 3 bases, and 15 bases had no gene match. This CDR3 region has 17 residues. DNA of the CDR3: TGCGCCAGCAGCTCTCAGGTGGGGACAGGCACGAATAATGAGCAGTTCTTC. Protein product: CASSSQVGTGTNNEQFF. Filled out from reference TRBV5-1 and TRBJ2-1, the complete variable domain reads KAGVTQTPRYLIKTRGQQVTLSCSPISGHRSVSWYQQTPGQGLQFLFEYFSETQRNKGNFPGRFSGRQFSNSRSEMNVSTLELGDSALYLCASSSQVGTGTNNEQFFGPGTRLTVL.

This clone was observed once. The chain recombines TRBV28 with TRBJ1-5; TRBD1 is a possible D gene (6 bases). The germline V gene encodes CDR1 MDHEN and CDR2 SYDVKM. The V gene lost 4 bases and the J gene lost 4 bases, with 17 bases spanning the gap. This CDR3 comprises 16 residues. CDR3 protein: CASSSPQQGWNQPQHF. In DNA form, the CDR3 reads TGTGCCAGCAGTTCCCCCCAACAGGGCTGGAATCAGCCCCAGCATTTT.

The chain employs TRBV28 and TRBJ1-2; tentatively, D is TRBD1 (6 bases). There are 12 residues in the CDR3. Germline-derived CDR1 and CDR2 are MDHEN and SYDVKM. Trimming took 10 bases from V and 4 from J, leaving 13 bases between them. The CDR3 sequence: CATNGQTYGYTF. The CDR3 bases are TGTGCCACGAACGGACAGACCTATGGCTACACCTTC.

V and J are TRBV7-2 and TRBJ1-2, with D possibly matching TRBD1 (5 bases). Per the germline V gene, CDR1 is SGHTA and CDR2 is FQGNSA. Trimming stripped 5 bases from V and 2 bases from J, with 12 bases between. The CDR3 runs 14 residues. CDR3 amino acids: CASSPRDRNYGYTF. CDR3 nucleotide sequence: TGTGCCAGCAGCCCCAGGGATAGGAACTATGGCTACACCTTC.

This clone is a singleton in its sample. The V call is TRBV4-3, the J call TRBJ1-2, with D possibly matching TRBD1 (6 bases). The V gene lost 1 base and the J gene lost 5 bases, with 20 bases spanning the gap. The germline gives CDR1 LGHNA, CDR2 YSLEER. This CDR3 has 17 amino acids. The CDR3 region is CASSQGGGLTGQYGYTF. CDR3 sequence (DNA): TGCGCCAGCAGCCAAGGGGGGGGTTTGACAGGACAGTATGGCTACACCTTC.

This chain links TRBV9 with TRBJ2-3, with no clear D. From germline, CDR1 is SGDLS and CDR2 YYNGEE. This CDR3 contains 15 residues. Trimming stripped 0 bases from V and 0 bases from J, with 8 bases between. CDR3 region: CASSVDPTSTDTQYF. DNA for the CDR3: TGTGCCAGCAGCGTAGACCCGACGAGCACAGATACGCAGTATTTT. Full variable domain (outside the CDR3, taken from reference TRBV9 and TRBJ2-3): DSGVTQTPKHLITATGQRVTLRCSPRSGDLSVYWYQQSLDQGLQFLIQYYNGEERAKGNILERFSAQQFPDLHSELNLSSLELGDSALYFCASSVDPTSTDTQYFGPGTRLTVL.

The CDR3 region is CASSLGFFGTGNTEAFF. DNA for the CDR3: TGTGCCAGCAGCTTAGGGTTCTTTGGGACCGGGAACACTGAAGCTTTCTTT. The chain carries TRBV11-2 and TRBJ1-1, with a possible D match to TRBD1 (5 bases). Deletions cut 1 base from V and 1 base from J, with 16 bases between. CDR3 size: 17 residues. Germline CDR1 reads SGHAT; CDR2 reads FQNNGV. Based on the CDR3 plus reference TRBV11-2 and TRBJ1-1, the full variable domain is EAGVAQSPRYKIIEKRQSVAFWCNPISGHATLYWYQQILGQGPKLLIQFQNNGVVDDSQLPKDRFSAERLKGVDSTLKIQPAKLEDSAVYLCASSLGFFGTGNTEAFFGQGTRLTVV.